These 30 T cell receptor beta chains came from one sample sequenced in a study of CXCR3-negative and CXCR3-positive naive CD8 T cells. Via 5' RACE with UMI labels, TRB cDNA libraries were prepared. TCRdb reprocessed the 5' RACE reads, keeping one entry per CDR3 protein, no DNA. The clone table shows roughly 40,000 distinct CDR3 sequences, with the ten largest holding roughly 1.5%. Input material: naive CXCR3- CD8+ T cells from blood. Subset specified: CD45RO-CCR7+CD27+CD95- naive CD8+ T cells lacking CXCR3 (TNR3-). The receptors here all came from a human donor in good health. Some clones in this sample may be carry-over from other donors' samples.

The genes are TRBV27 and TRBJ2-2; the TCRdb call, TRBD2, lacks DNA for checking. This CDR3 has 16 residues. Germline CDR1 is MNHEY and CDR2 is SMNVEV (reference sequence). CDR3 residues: CASSILPGLASGELFF.

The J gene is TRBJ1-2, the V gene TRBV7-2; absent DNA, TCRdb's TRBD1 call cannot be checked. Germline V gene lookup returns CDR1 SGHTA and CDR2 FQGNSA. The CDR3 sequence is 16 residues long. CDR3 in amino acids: CASSLADGDRLYGYTF. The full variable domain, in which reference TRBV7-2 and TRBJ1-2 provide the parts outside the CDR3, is GAGVSQSPSNKVTEKGKDVELRCDPISGHTALYWYRQSLGQGLEFLIYFQGNSAPDKSGLPSDRFSAERTGGSVSTLTIQRTQQEDSAVYLCASSLADGDRLYGYTFGSGTRLTVV.

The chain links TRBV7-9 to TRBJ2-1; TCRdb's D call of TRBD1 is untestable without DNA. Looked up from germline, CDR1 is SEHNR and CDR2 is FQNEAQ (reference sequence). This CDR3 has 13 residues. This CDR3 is CASSFPGVDEQFF.

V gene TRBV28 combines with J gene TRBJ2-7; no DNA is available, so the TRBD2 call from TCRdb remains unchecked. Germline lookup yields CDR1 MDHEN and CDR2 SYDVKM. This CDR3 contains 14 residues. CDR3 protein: CASSYPGLTYEQYF.

CDR3 in amino acids: CASRLVRGGRRGEQFF. The V gene is TRBV12-2, the J gene TRBJ2-1; TCRdb's assignment of TRBD2 cannot be checked, as there is no DNA. TRBV12-2 is labeled a pseudogene. The CDR3 totals 16 residues.

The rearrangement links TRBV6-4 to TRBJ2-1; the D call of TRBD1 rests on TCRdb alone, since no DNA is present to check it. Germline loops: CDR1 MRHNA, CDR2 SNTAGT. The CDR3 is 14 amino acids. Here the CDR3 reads CASSDLTGGNEQFF.

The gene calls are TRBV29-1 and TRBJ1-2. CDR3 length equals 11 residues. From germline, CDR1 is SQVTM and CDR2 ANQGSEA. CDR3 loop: CSVADLYGYTF. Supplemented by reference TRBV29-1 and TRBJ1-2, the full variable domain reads SAVISQKPSRDICQRGTSLTIQCQVDSQVTMMFWYRQQPGQSLTLIATANQGSEATYESGFVIDKFPISRPNLTFSTLTVSNMSPEDSSIYLCSVADLYGYTFGSGTRLTVV.

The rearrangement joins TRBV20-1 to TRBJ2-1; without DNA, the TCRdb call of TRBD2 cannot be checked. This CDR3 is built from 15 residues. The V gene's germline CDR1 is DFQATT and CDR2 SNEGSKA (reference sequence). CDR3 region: CSARGLAVSYNEQFF.

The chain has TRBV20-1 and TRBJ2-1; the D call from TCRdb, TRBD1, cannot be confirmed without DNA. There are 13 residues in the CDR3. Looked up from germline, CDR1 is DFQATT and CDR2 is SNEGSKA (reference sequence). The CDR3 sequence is CSATRTGGYEQFF.

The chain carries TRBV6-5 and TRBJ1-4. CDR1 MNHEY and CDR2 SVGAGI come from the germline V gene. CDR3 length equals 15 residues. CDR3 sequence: CASGPLALLNEKLFF.

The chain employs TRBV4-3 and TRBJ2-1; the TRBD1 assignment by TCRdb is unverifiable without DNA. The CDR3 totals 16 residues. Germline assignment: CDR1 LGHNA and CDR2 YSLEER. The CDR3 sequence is CASSQGRPILYNEQFF.

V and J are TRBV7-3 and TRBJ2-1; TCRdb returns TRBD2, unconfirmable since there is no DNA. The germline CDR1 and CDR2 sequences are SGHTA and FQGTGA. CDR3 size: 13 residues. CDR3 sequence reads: CASSLIRDGVLFF.

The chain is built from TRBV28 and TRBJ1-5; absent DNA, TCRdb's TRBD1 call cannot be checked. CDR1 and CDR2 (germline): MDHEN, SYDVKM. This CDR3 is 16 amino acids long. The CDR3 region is CASSLFPGAGNQPQHF.

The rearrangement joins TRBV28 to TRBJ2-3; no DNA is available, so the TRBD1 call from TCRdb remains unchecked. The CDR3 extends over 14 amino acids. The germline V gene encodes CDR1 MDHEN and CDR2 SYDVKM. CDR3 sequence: CASKIGTGRDTQYF.

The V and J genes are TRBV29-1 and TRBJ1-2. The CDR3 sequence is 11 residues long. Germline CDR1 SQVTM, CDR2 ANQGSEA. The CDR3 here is CSEGDYYGYTF. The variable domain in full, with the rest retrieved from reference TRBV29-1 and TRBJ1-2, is SAVISQKPSRDICQRGTSLTIQCQVDSQVTMMFWYRQQPGQSLTLIATANQGSEATYESGFVIDKFPISRPNLTFSTLTVSNMSPEDSSIYLCSEGDYYGYTFGSGTRLTVV.

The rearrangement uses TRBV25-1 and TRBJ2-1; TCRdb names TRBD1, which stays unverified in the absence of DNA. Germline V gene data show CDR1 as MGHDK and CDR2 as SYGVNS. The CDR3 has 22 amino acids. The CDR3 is CASSEYVGTGDSLGGSYNEQFF.

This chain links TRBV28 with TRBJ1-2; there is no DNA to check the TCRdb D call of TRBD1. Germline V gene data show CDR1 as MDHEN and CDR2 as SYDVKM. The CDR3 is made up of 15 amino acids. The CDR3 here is CASTLPAGSNYGYTF.

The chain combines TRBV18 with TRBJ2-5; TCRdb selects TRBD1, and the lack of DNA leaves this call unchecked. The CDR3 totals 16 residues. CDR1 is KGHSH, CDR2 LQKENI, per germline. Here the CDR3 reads CASSPNPGQNQETQYF.

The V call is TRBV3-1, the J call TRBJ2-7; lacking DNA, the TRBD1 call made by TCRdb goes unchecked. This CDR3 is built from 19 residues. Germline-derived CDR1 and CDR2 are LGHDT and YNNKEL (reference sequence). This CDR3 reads CASSPLLIRQGALNYEQYF.

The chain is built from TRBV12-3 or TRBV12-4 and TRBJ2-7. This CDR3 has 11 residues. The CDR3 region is CASRTTYEQYF.

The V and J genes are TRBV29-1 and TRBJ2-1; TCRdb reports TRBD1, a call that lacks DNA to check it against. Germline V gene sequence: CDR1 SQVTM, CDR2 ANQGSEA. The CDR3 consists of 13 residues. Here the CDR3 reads CSVRTGGYNEQFF.

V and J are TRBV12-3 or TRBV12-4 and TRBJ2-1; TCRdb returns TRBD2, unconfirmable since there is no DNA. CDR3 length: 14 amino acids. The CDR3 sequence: CASSLTSGSYEKFF.

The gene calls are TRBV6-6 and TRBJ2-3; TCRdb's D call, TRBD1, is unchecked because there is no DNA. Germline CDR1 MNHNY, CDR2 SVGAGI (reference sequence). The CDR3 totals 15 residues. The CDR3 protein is CASSHRDGSTDTQYF.

Here the CDR3 reads CSVELVDRGAYEQYF. The V gene is TRBV29-1, the J gene TRBJ2-7; TCRdb's D call, TRBD1, is unchecked because there is no DNA. This CDR3 is built from 15 residues. Germline lookup yields CDR1 SQVTM and CDR2 ANQGSEA.

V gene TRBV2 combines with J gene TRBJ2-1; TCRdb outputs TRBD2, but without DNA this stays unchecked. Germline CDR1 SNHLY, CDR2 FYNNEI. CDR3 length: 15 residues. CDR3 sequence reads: CASSEALPSYNEQFF. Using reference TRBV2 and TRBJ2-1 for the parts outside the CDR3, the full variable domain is EPEVTQTPSHQVTQMGQEVILRCVPISNHLYFYWYRQILGQKVEFLVSFYNNEISEKSEIFDDQFSVERPDGSNFTLKIRSTKLEDSAMYFCASSEALPSYNEQFFGPGTRLTVL.

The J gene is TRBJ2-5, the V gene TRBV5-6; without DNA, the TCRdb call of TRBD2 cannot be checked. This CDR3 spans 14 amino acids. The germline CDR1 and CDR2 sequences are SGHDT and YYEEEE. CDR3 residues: CASSLLLAGETQYF.

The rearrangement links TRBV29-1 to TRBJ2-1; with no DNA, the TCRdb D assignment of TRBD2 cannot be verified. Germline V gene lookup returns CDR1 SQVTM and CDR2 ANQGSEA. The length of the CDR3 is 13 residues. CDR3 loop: CSVAGLGYNEQFF.

CDR3 amino acids: CASSPRDIPNNEQFF. V is TRBV12-3 or TRBV12-4 and J is TRBJ2-1; TCRdb selects TRBD1, and the lack of DNA leaves this call unchecked. The CDR3 sequence is 15 residues long.

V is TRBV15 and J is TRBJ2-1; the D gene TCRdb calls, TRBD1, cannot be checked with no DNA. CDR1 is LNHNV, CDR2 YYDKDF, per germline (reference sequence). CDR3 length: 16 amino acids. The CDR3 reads CATSKEGSDRGYEQFF.

Here the CDR3 reads CASSGGAGGFSRTNEKLFF. The chain recombines TRBV12-3 or TRBV12-4 with TRBJ1-4; TCRdb's assignment of TRBD1 cannot be checked, as there is no DNA. This CDR3 contains 19 residues.